The present T cell receptor beta chain was sequenced within a study of shared clonotypes between healthy human individuals. V was trimmed by 7 bases and J by 11 bases, leaving 20 bases between them. This CDR3 contains 13 residues. Germline V lookup: CDR1 WSHSY, CDR2 SAAADI. General study findings and limits: It was only blood that was sampled, and tissue repertoires likely differ.

This clone showed up many times. The target antigen is unknown. Sequencing was at deep level. The method was immunoSEQ multiplex PCR; TCRdb's version includes in-frame clones alone and lacks a portion of them. This sample carries under 600,000 clones, about 75% of them seen once, and the ten largest clones take roughly an eighth. Tens of millions of PBMCs were counted before genomic DNA extraction. V gene TRBV10-2 combines with J gene TRBJ1-1; D not resolved. The source of this sequence is a middle-aged woman in good health. Some clones in this sample may be carry-over from other donors' samples. The material sequenced was PBMCs. The DNA for the CDR3 is TGCGCCAGCAAATCGACGGGAGACTCTGGGGCTTTCTTT. As protein: CASKSTGDSGAFF.